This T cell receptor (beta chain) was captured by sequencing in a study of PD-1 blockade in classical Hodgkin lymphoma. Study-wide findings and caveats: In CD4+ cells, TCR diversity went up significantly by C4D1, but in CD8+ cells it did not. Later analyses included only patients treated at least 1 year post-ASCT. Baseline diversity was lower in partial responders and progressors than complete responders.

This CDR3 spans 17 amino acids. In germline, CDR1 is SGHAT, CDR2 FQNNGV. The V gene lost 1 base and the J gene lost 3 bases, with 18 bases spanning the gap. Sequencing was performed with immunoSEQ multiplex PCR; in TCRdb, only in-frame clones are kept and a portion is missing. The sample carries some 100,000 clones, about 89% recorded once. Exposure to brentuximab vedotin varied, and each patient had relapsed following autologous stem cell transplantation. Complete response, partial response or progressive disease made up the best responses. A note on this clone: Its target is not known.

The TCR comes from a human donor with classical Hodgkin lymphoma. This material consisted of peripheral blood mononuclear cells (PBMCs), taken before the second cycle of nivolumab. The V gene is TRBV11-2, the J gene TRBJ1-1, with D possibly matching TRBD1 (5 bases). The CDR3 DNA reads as TGTGCCAGCAGCTTAGGAACTAAGGGGAACAGACACACTGAAGCTTTCTTT. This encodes CASSLGTKGNRHTEAFF.